The clone carrying this T cell receptor (beta chain) appeared a few times. This specimen comes from a study of T cells in Graves' hyperthyroidism and ophthalmopathy. RNA transcripts served as the template for amplifying TCR beta CDR3 regions. The HTBI set primed first-round TCR CDR3 RT-PCR. One entry per CDR3 protein results from TCRdb running MiXCR on the multiplex PCR reads. The sample carries approximately 690,000 distinct CDR3 sequences, roughly 14% recorded once. V lost 6 bases to trimming and J lost 1 base, with 15 bases between them. Germline V lookup: CDR1 SQVTM, CDR2 ANQGSEA. The CDR3 consists of 14 residues.

Material: blood. The gene calls are TRBV29-1 and TRBJ2-5, with a weak D call TRBD1 (6 bases). The origin of this receptor is a woman aged 45-65 years with Graves' ophthalmopathy. The CDR3 spells CSVGPGQIQETQYF. In nucleotides, the CDR3 is TGCAGCGTGGGACCAGGACAGATCCAAGAGACCCAGTACTTC.